This T cell receptor beta chain appears in the sequencing data of a study of blood T cell repertoires in COVID-19. The CDR3 spans 15 residues. Germline CDR1 reads LGHNA; CDR2 reads YNFKEQ. V lost 1 base, J lost 5 bases, and 4 bases stayed unmatched. The protocol was immunoSEQ multiplex PCR, while the TCRdb copy is restricted to in-frame clones and leaves out a portion. This table holds some 300,000 clones, about nine tenths found once. The J gene is TRBJ1-4, the V gene TRBV4-2; 7 bases map to TRBD1. The receptor was isolated from a woman in her twenties or thirties who had recovered from COVID-19. The sequenced sample consisted of PBMCs or T cells enriched from blood (not recorded which). Here the CDR3 reads CASSQGTGENEKLFF. DNA of the CDR3: TGTGCCAGCAGCCAAGGCACAGGGGAAAATGAAAAACTGTTTTTT.